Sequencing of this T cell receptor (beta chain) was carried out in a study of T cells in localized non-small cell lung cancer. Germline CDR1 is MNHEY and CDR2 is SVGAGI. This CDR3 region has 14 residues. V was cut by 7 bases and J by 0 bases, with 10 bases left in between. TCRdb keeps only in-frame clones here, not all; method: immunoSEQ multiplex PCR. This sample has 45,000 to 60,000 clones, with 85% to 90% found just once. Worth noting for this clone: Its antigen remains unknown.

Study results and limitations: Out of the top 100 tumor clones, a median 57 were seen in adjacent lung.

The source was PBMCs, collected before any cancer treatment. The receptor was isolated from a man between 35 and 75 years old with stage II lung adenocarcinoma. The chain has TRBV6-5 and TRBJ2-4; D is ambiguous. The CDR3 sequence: CASTGSLAKNIQYF. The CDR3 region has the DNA TGTGCCAGCACTGGCAGCCTAGCCAAAAACATTCAGTACTTC.